The 30 T cell receptor beta chains below come from one sample, sequenced in a study of blood T cell repertoires in COVID-19. Data came from immunoSEQ multiplex PCR; TCRdb stores just in-frame clones and leaves some out. The data hold 200,000 to 300,000 clones, with about 90% observed a single time. Source material: peripheral blood. Receptors originate from a woman in her forties or fifties with acute or convalescent COVID-19.

This chain uses TRBV5-5 with TRBJ2-7; D is perhaps TRBD2 (6 bases). The germline CDR1 and CDR2 sequences are SGHKS and YYEKEE (reference sequence). Trimming cost V 4 bases and J 3 bases, with 11 bases left between them. CDR3 length equals 13 residues. The CDR3 is CASSPRLGYEQYF. The CDR3 region has the DNA TGTGCCAGCAGCCCCCGACTAGGCTACGAGCAGTACTTC.

About this clone: This specimen includes other DNA sequences encoding the same CDR3. V usage is TRBV18 and J usage is TRBJ2-5, with 8 bases lining up with TRBD2. There are 13 residues in the CDR3. With 3 bases clipped from V and 5 bases from J, the junction kept 2 bases outside the gene matches. Germline V gives CDR1 KGHSH, CDR2 LQKENI. CDR3 DNA sequence: TGTGCCAGCTCACCCCCGGGAGGGGAGACCCAGTACTTC. Translating it yields CASSPPGGETQYF.

The chain joins TRBV11-3 to TRBJ2-3; D uncertain. The CDR3 covers 13 residues. Germline CDR1 and CDR2: SGHNT and YENEEA. V was pared by 1 base and J by 2 bases, with 4 bases between. CDR3 in amino acids: CASSLGLTDTQYF. The CDR3 DNA is TGTGCCAGCAGCTTAGGACTCACAGATACGCAGTATTTT.

This clone has only a few counts. The V gene is TRBV5-4, the J gene TRBJ2-1, with D perhaps matching TRBD1 (6 bases). Trimming cost V 5 bases and J 0 bases, with 6 bases left between them. The length of the CDR3 is 13 residues. The germline gives CDR1 SGHNT, CDR2 YYREEE (reference sequence). The CDR3 protein is CASRGASYNEQFF. For the CDR3, the DNA is TGTGCCAGCAGGGGGGCCTCCTACAATGAGCAGTTCTTC. Based on the CDR3 plus reference TRBV5-4 and TRBJ2-1, the full variable domain is ETGVTQSPTHLIKTRGQQVTLRCSSQSGHNTVSWYQQALGQGPQFIFQYYREEENGRGNFPPRFSGLQFPNYSSELNVNALELDDSALYLCASRGASYNEQFFGPGTRLTVL.

The rearrangement uses TRBV6-5 and TRBJ1-2, with 10 bases aligning to TRBD1. V dropped 2 bases and J dropped 4; count of bases not matched to a gene: 4. The CDR3 spans 15 residues. Germline loops: CDR1 MNHEY, CDR2 SVGAGI. The CDR3 bases are TGTGCCAGCAGTTACGTGGGACAGGGGACCTATGGCTACACCTTC. Its translation is CASSYVGQGTYGYTF.

Details on this clone: Other DNA sequences within the sample encode an identical CDR3. This rearrangement joins TRBV19 to TRBJ1-5, with D possibly being TRBD1 (5 bases). The CDR3 extends over 12 amino acids. The germline gives CDR1 LNHDA, CDR2 SQIVND (reference sequence). The V end was cut by 6 bases, the J end by 4 bases, with 7 bases between. The CDR3 DNA is TGTGCCAGTAGGGCAGGGAATCAGCCCCAGCATTTT. This encodes CASRAGNQPQHF.

The chain combines TRBV5-1 with TRBJ2-4; TRBD1 agrees at 8 bases. After removal of 0 bases from V and 3 bases from J, the junction contained 8 bases not matched to a gene. The CDR3 contains 17 residues. From germline, CDR1 is SGHRS and CDR2 YFSETQ. The DNA of the CDR3 is TGCGCCAGCAGCTTGGCAGGGGGCAGTGTTGTCAAAAACATTCAGTACTTC. This translates into CASSLAGGSVVKNIQYF.

This clone was seen a few times. The chain employs TRBV12-3 or TRBV12-4 and TRBJ1-4; D uncertain. V lost 7 bases to trimming and J lost 8 bases, with 11 bases between them. The CDR3 covers 12 residues. The CDR3 DNA sequence: TGTGCCAGCACCCCCCCGGGGGAAAAACTGTTTTTT. This encodes CASTPPGEKLFF.

This clone was recorded a few times. V and J are TRBV11-2 and TRBJ2-7; 12 nucleotides match TRBD1. The CDR3 spans 18 residues. Germline V lookup: CDR1 SGHAT, CDR2 FQNNGV. Trimming at V came to 5 bases and at J to 0 bases, leaving 11 bases not matched to a gene. The CDR3 protein is CASSPSGGQGAYSYEQYF. In DNA, the CDR3 is TGTGCCAGCAGCCCCTCGGGGGGACAGGGGGCATACTCCTACGAGCAGTACTTC. The full variable domain, its missing parts supplied by reference TRBV11-2 and TRBJ2-7, is EAGVAQSPRYKIIEKRQSVAFWCNPISGHATLYWYQQILGQGPKLLIQFQNNGVVDDSQLPKDRFSAERLKGVDSTLKIQPAKLEDSAVYLCASSPSGGQGAYSYEQYFGPGTRLTVT.

The chain links TRBV28 to TRBJ2-2; no definite D call. V gave up 7 bases and J gave up 0 bases, with 27 bases separating them. CDR3 length equals 20 residues. Germline CDR1 reads MDHEN; CDR2 reads SYDVKM. The DNA of the CDR3 is TGTGCCAGCATTCCCTCAGTGGGTAGCAGAACGGGTCCGAACACCGGGGAGCTGTTTTTT. Residues: CASIPSVGSRTGPNTGELFF.

The gene calls are TRBV10-3 and TRBJ2-1, with a possible D match to TRBD2 (5 bases). This CDR3 has 15 residues. The germline V and J ends were trimmed by 5 bases and 0 bases, with 11 bases remaining between them. Germline CDR1 ENHRY, CDR2 SYGVKD. This CDR3 is CAISTHRGSYNEQFF. CDR3 DNA sequence: TGTGCCATCAGTACCCACCGGGGCTCCTACAATGAGCAGTTCTTC.

This rearrangement joins TRBV6-1 to TRBJ2-2; maybe TRBD2 (6 bases). Trimming removed 6 bases at V and 6 bases at J, with 14 bases between. This CDR3 has 14 amino acids. CDR1 and CDR2 from the germline V gene are MNHNS and SASEGT. CDR3: CASSLVSGAGELFF. The CDR3 DNA is TGTGCCAGCAGCCTAGTTTCGGGGGCCGGGGAGCTGTTTTTT.

The rearrangement joins TRBV5-1 to TRBJ2-7; maybe TRBD2 (6 bases). This CDR3 is built from 14 residues. Germline values: CDR1 SGHRS, CDR2 YFSETQ. V was clipped by 5 bases and J by 2 bases, with 14 bases between them. CDR3 DNA sequence: TGCGCCAGCAGTGCCGGGAGAGAGGCCTACGAGCAGTACTTC. Translation: CASSAGREAYEQYF.

This chain joins TRBV29-1 and TRBJ1-4; D not resolved. The V end lost 7 bases, the J end lost 7 bases, and 19 bases lay between the germline ends. Germline values: CDR1 SQVTM, CDR2 ANQGSEA. The CDR3 sequence is 14 residues long. The CDR3 reads CSATKTGGSEKLFF. CDR3 in DNA: TGCAGCGCAACTAAGACGGGTGGAAGTGAAAAACTGTTTTTT.

V is TRBV7-2 and J is TRBJ1-2, with D possibly TRBD1 on 6 matching bases. The length of the CDR3 is 15 residues. Germline V gene lookup returns CDR1 SGHTA and CDR2 FQGNSA. Trimming left V 1 base short and J 0 bases short, with 9 bases between. The CDR3 sequence is CASSLVGAPNYGYTF. The CDR3 DNA reads as TGTGCCAGCAGCTTAGTGGGGGCTCCTAACTATGGCTACACCTTC. The full variable domain, in which reference TRBV7-2 and TRBJ1-2 provide the parts outside the CDR3, is GAGVSQSPSNKVTEKGKDVELRCDPISGHTALYWYRQSLGQGLEFLIYFQGNSAPDKSGLPSDRFSAERTGGSVSTLTIQRTQQEDSAVYLCASSLVGAPNYGYTFGSGTRLTVV.

The CDR3 sequence is CASSWTSGGSGYTF. Written as DNA, the CDR3 is TGTGCCAGCAGCTGGACTTCGGGGGGTAGTGGCTACACCTTC. V and J are TRBV7-2 and TRBJ1-2, with D possibly matching TRBD1 (5 bases). The germline gives CDR1 SGHTA, CDR2 FQGNSA. V was cut by 4 bases and J by 7 bases, with 16 bases left in between. The CDR3 has 14 amino acids. The complete variable domain, with remaining parts taken from reference TRBV7-2 and TRBJ1-2, reads GAGVSQSPSNKVTEKGKDVELRCDPISGHTALYWYRQSLGQGLEFLIYFQGNSAPDKSGLPSDRFSAERTGGSVSTLTIQRTQQEDSAVYLCASSWTSGGSGYTFGSGTRLTVV.

The rearrangement uses TRBV5-6 and TRBJ2-7, with TRBD1 as a possible D gene (6 bases). V lost 3 bases and J 2 bases, leaving 15 bases between the germline ends. This CDR3 is built from 15 residues. Germline CDR1 SGHDT, CDR2 YYEEEE. CDR3 in DNA: TGTGCCAGCAGCTACACCGGGACACTTACCTACGAGCAGTACTTC. It yields the protein CASSYTGTLTYEQYF.

The chain uses TRBV30 and TRBJ1-5; a weak D match, TRBD1 (6 bases). Trimming left V 2 bases short and J 6 bases short, with 14 bases between. This CDR3 contains 14 residues. The germline V gene has CDR1 GTSNPN and CDR2 SVGIG (reference sequence). The chain's CDR3 is CAWSSTGSGQPQHF. The CDR3 coding sequence is TGTGCCTGGAGTAGCACAGGGTCGGGTCAGCCCCAGCATTTT.

This clone has just one count. The chain employs TRBV27 and TRBJ2-7; no clear D. The V gene lost 3 bases and the J gene lost 0 bases, with 9 bases spanning the gap. The CDR3 totals 14 residues. Germline V gene lookup returns CDR1 MNHEY and CDR2 SMNVEV (reference sequence). Written as DNA, the CDR3 is TGTGCCAGCAGTTTGTGGGCTACCTCCTACGAGCAGTACTTC. This encodes CASSLWATSYEQYF.

The chain has TRBV6-5 and TRBJ1-5; D may be TRBD1 (6 bases). The CDR3 loop spans 13 amino acids. In germline, CDR1 is MNHEY, CDR2 SVGAGI. Trimming cost V 5 bases and J 10 bases, with 15 bases left between them. The CDR3 sequence: CASSIRAGAPQHF. CDR3 sequence (DNA): TGTGCCAGCAGTATCCGGGCGGGGGCACCCCAGCATTTT.

The V gene is TRBV7-3, the J gene TRBJ2-3; a possible D gene is TRBD1 (5 bases). The CDR3 runs 15 residues. Germline V lookup: CDR1 SGHTA, CDR2 FQGTGA. V was trimmed by 2 bases and J by 2 bases, leaving 11 bases between them. CDR3 bases: TGTGCCAGCAGCTTAGACAGCGTAATCACAGATACGCAGTATTTT. It is translated as CASSLDSVITDTQYF.

The sample holds one count of this clone. The J gene is TRBJ2-7, the V gene TRBV11-3; weak D call: TRBD1 (5 bases). CDR1 is SGHNT, CDR2 YENEEA, per germline. The CDR3 loop spans 14 amino acids. With 5 bases removed from V and 0 bases from J, the gap between germline ends came to 11 bases. The CDR3 is CASSRQGYSYEQYF. Here the CDR3 DNA reads TGTGCCAGCAGCCGCCAGGGCTACTCCTACGAGCAGTACTTC.

The chain links TRBV4-1 to TRBJ2-3, with 9 nucleotides matching TRBD2. The CDR3 length is 17 residues. V lost 0 bases, J lost 2 bases, and 6 bases stayed unmatched. The V gene's germline CDR1 is MGHRA and CDR2 YSYEKL. CDR3 coding DNA: TGCGCCAGCAGCCAAGAGGCTAGCGGGATTTACACAGATACGCAGTATTTT. Residues: CASSQEASGIYTDTQYF.

The chain uses TRBV7-8 and TRBJ2-7; D is possibly TRBD1 (6 bases). Looked up from germline, CDR1 is SGHVS and CDR2 is FQNEAQ. The CDR3 consists of 13 residues. V gave up 1 base and J gave up 4 bases, with 8 bases separating them. As DNA, the CDR3 is TGTGCCAGCAGCTTAGGGGGGCGTTACGAGCAGTACTTC. Protein sequence: CASSLGGRYEQYF.

The V call is TRBV28, the J call TRBJ1-4; 7 bases fit TRBD1. Germline trimming cut 3 bases from V and 7 bases from J; bases unmatched to any gene: 5. The CDR3 is 14 residues long. Germline lookup yields CDR1 MDHEN and CDR2 SYDVKM. This chain's CDR3 is CASSFPGQVEKLFF. CDR3 bases: TGTGCCAGCAGTTTCCCTGGACAGGTTGAAAAACTGTTTTTT. The variable domain in full, with the rest retrieved from reference TRBV28 and TRBJ1-4, is DVKVTQSSRYLVKRTGEKVFLECVQDMDHENMFWYRQDPGLGLRLIYFSYDVKMKEKGDIPEGYSVSREKKERFSLILESASTNQTSMYLCASSFPGQVEKLFFGSGTQLSVL.

The chain couples TRBV2 to TRBJ1-5, with 9 bases lining up with TRBD1. CDR1 is SNHLY and CDR2 is FYNNEI in the germline V gene. The CDR3 has 14 amino acids. J lost 3 bases, V lost 8 bases, and 5 bases had no gene match. CDR3 nucleotide sequence: TGTGCCAGCTGGACAGGGGATTTCAATCAGCCCCAGCATTTT. This sequence encodes CASWTGDFNQPQHF.

This chain connects TRBV28 to TRBJ1-5; 7 positions match TRBD1. Germline V CDR1 and CDR2: MDHEN, SYDVKM. The CDR3 is 15 amino acids. J was trimmed by 7 bases and V by 5 bases; bases with no gene match: 11. The CDR3 sequence: CASSDYRGTEQPQHF. CDR3 DNA sequence: TGTGCCAGCAGTGACTACAGGGGAACGGAGCAGCCCCAGCATTTT.

The chain's CDR3 is CATSDRAGGTNEKLFF. For the CDR3, the DNA is TGTGCCACCAGTGATAGGGCAGGGGGAACTAATGAAAAACTGTTTTTT. The rearrangement uses TRBV24-1 and TRBJ1-4, with 7 bases fitting TRBD1. Germline V gene data show CDR1 as KGHDR and CDR2 as SFDVKD. This CDR3 spans 16 amino acids. V lost 3 bases and J lost 1; bases outside the gene matches: 4.

The chain combines TRBV27 with TRBJ2-7; D is perhaps TRBD2 (6 bases). V dropped 0 bases and J dropped 5 bases, with 11 bases sitting between them. This CDR3 contains 14 residues. Germline V gene sequence: CDR1 MNHEY, CDR2 SMNVEV (reference sequence). CDR3 loop: CASSLSEGPDEQYF. The CDR3 DNA sequence: TGTGCCAGCAGTTTATCGGAGGGGCCCGACGAGCAGTACTTC.

Note on this clone: As the CDR3 is not closed by the conserved phenylalanine or tryptophan, this likely results from a read error. It is unclear where the CDR3 begins or ends on the DNA, so no DNA is shown, and the CDR3 is as TCRdb lists it. The rearrangement uses TRBV21-1 and TRBJ2-7; the table names TRBD1, a call not compared with the DNA. TRBV21-1 represents a pseudogene. The CDR3 is 11 residues long, ends included. The CDR3 sequence is CASSKVPTGHL.